This T cell receptor beta chain was profiled in a study of response to subunit inactivated influenza vaccine (dated by TCRdb to about 2018). Broadly, across the study: The study used deep quantitative T cell receptor repertoire profiling to track responses to a trivalent subunit inactivated influenza vaccine. Here is what the overall study found, with its caveats: The authors suggested that each seasonal influenza vaccination may recruit only a limited number of new T cells.

Points on this clonotype: No antigen is known for it. No base-level quality is on record; no much larger clone is a single base apart.

The junction shows trimming of 3 bases on V and 5 bases on J, and the gene matches do not reach 7 bases of it. CDR1 is given as DFQATT and CDR2 as SNEGSKA, both from the germline V gene (reference sequence). The CDR3 measures 15 amino acids from cysteine to phenylalanine. Only CDR3 DNA is held: 45 bases, read in frame from base 1. The library was prepared using RT-PCR. Reads for this sample came from an Illumina HiSeq 2500. TCRdb cleaned the public reads at Q25 with fastp, built clones with MiXCR and kept in-frame beta chains. Under each unique CDR3 protein, matching rows form one entry showing the most common genes and DNA. Across this sample there are a few hundred thousand distinct CDR3 sequences, with less than 15% seen only once. Of the sample, around 10% falls within the top ten clones.

The V gene is TRBV20-1 and the J gene is TRBJ2-4; 10 central nucleotides agree with TRBD2. The material was PBMCs from blood, obtained about 13 days after vaccination. The clonotype comes from a man in his forties or fifties who received an inactivated influenza vaccine. Donor details come from another sample of the same person, matched by shared clones. The DNA sequence is as follows: TGCAGTGCTAGTAGCCCAGCGGGGGGGCAAAACATTCAGTACTTC. This gives the protein CSASSPAGGQNIQYF.